Presented here are 8 T cell receptor beta chains from one specimen sequenced in a study of cytomegalovirus exposure and HLA in healthy donors. The PCR had 60 Vbeta and 13 Jbeta primers. TCRdb's table, derived via immunoSEQ multiplex PCR, lists solely in-frame clones and lacks some. The sample carries 170,000 or so clones, over 75% recorded once. Sequenced input: PBMCs. These receptor sequences come from a woman in her forties or fifties in good health and CMV-seropositive.

The gene calls are TRBV7-3 and TRBJ1-4; D unresolved. The V end lost 0 bases, the J end lost 7 bases, and 12 bases lay between the germline ends. The CDR3 is made up of 15 amino acids. In germline, CDR1 is SGHTA, CDR2 FQGTGA. The CDR3 protein is CASSLTYGLGEKLFF. Written as DNA, the CDR3 is TGTGCCAGCAGCTTAACCTATGGACTGGGTGAAAAACTGTTTTTT.

This clone was recorded a few times. The chain joins TRBV7-9 to TRBJ2-2, with TRBD2 identical over 8 bases. The junction had 9 bases not matched to a gene; V was cut back by 5 bases and J by 4 bases. This CDR3 spans 16 amino acids. Germline CDR1 reads SEHNR; CDR2 reads FQNEAQ (reference sequence). The CDR3: CASSRAGGDGTGELFF. As DNA, the CDR3 is TGTGCCAGCAGCCGTGCCGGGGGGGACGGCACCGGGGAGCTGTTTTTT.

This clone was counted only a few times. The chain recombines TRBV5-4 with TRBJ2-5; 9 nucleotides align to TRBD1. The CDR3 extends over 16 amino acids. V gave up 0 bases and J gave up 3 bases; unmatched junction bases: 6. Germline V gene lookup returns CDR1 SGHNT and CDR2 YYREEE (reference sequence). CDR3 in amino acids: CASSLGSRQGEETQYF. CDR3 nucleotides: TGTGCCAGCAGCTTGGGGTCGAGACAGGGGGAAGAGACCCAGTACTTC.

The chain carries TRBV14 and TRBJ2-2, with D maybe TRBD1 (5 bases). Trimming cost V 4 bases and J 7 bases, with 19 bases left between them. The germline V gene has CDR1 SGHDN and CDR2 FVKESK. The CDR3 runs 16 residues. In nucleotides, the CDR3 is TGTGCCAGCAGCCCGACAGCCCTCATTTTCGGCGGGGAGCTGTTTTTT. Amino acid sequence: CASSPTALIFGGELFF.

In this sample, this clone turned up a few times. The chain joins TRBV27 to TRBJ2-1, with D unclear. CDR1 and CDR2 (germline): MNHEY, SMNVEV (reference sequence). The CDR3 covers 12 residues. V was trimmed by 6 bases and J by 8 bases, leaving 11 bases between them. The CDR3 sequence: CASRQAWDEQFF. Here the CDR3 DNA reads TGTGCCAGCAGACAAGCGTGGGATGAGCAGTTCTTC.

This clone turned up a few times. The chain combines TRBV4-3 with TRBJ2-1, with a weak D call TRBD2 (6 bases). There are 15 residues in the CDR3. CDR1 is LGHNA and CDR2 is YSLEER in the germline V gene. V lost 0 bases and J 4 bases, leaving 10 bases between the germline ends. CDR3 sequence reads: CASSQDLGGYNEQFF. The CDR3 DNA reads as TGCGCCAGCAGCCAAGACCTCGGAGGGTACAATGAGCAGTTCTTC.

The chain carries TRBV27 and TRBJ2-3, with 9 nucleotides matching TRBD2. The CDR3 totals 14 residues. Germline values: CDR1 MNHEY, CDR2 SMNVEV (reference sequence). J gave up 3 bases and V 3 bases, and 1 base lay outside the gene matches. The CDR3 DNA follows: TGTGCCAGCAGTTTCGGACTAGCGACAGATACGCAGTATTTT. Translating it yields CASSFGLATDTQYF.

This clone was seen a few times. The CDR3 region is CASGSGGATTDTQYF. For the CDR3, the DNA is TGTGCCAGCGGCAGCGGGGGGGCCACCACAGATACGCAGTATTTT. The chain has TRBV28 and TRBJ2-3; 10 bases are shared with TRBD2. CDR1 and CDR2 from the germline V gene are MDHEN and SYDVKM. With V trimmed by 8 bases and J by 2 bases, 7 bases remained unmatched. The CDR3 sequence is 15 residues long.